This is a list of T cell receptor beta chains from one sample in a study of T cell responses to AZD1222 COVID-19 vaccine. The data were produced by immunoSEQ multiplex PCR, yet TCRdb's version contains in-frame clones alone and is incomplete. The sample lists 90,000 to 120,000 clones; nearly 90% were seen once. The source was peripheral blood, collected 28 days after the second AZD1222 dose. Every receptor here comes from an adult who received the AZD1222 COVID-19 vaccine. Each CDR3 is given with its conserved first and last residue. A D gene is named only where the DNA matches it firmly. Size tells how often a clone was seen (once, few, many) or the class of an expanded clone, and some rows leave it out.

abundance,d_gene,v_gene,j_gene,CDR3aa,CDR3nt
-,-,TRBV24-1,TRBJ2-7,CATLSYFGTYEQYF,TGTGCCACCCTCTCCTACTTTGGAACCTACGAGCAGTACTTC
many,TRBD2,TRBV7-2,TRBJ2-1,CASSLAGTSGINEQFF,TGTGCCAGCAGCTTAGCGGGGACTAGCGGGATCAATGAGCAGTTCTTC
-,TRBD1,TRBV24-1,TRBJ2-1,CATSDPEGGDENEQFF,TGTGCCACCAGTGACCCAGAAGGGGGCGATGAAAATGAGCAGTTCTTC
-,-,TRBV30,TRBJ1-1,CAWRGRGTEAFF,TGTGCCTGGCGAGGCCGAGGGACTGAAGCTTTCTTT
-,-,TRBV11-1,TRBJ2-1,CASTLDFSSYNEQFF,TGTGCCAGCACCCTAGACTTCAGCTCCTACAATGAGCAGTTCTTC
-,-,TRBV28,TRBJ2-6,CASSARVRSSGANVLTF,TGTGCCAGCAGTGCCCGAGTGCGAAGCTCTGGGGCCAACGTCCTGACTTTC
-,TRBD1,TRBV30,TRBJ2-5,CAWSVTDRGQETQYF,TGTGCCTGGAGTGTAACGGACAGGGGGCAAGAGACCCAGTACTTC
-,-,TRBV18,TRBJ1-5,CASSPPHGWGGNQPQHF,TGTGCCAGCTCACCACCCCATGGGTGGGGTGGCAATCAGCCCCAGCATTTT
-,TRBD1,TRBV27,TRBJ1-1,CASSPGDRVNTEAFF,TGTGCCAGCAGCCCCGGAGACAGGGTGAACACTGAAGCTTTCTTT
-,TRBD1,TRBV19,TRBJ1-2,CASSPRTGVTIPNYGYTF,TGTGCCAGTAGTCCTCGGACAGGGGTAACAATACCTAACTATGGCTACACCTTC
-,-,TRBV28,TRBJ2-3,CASADQGTSTDTQYF,TGTGCCAGCGCCGATCAGGGCACTAGCACAGATACGCAGTATTTT
-,TRBD2,TRBV5-1,TRBJ2-3,CASSLATTSGRASTDTQYF,TGCGCCAGCAGCTTGGCCACGACTAGCGGGAGGGCTAGCACAGATACGCAGTATTTT
-,-,TRBV6-2/TRBV6-3,TRBJ2-7,CASSDLRRGRSYEQYF,TGTGCCAGCAGTGACCTTCGTCGGGGGCGCTCCTACGAGCAGTACTTC
-,-,TRBV28,TRBJ2-6,CASSSFRQVTSGANVLTF,TGTGCCAGCAGTTCATTCCGGCAGGTAACATCTGGGGCCAACGTCCTGACTTTC
once,-,TRBV28,TRBJ1-3,CASRPQGWGDTIYF,TGTGCCAGCAGACCACAGGGATGGGGAGACACCATATATTTT
-,TRBD2,TRBV11-2,TRBJ2-1,CASSSLAGIAYNEQFF,TGTGCCAGCAGCTCTTTAGCGGGGATTGCTTACAATGAGCAGTTCTTC
-,-,TRBV28,TRBJ1-2,CASGSFYRAKGYTF,TGTGCCAGCGGATCGTTTTACAGGGCAAAAGGCTACACCTTC
-,-,TRBV18,TRBJ1-6,CASSFYQGRADSPLHF,TGTGCCAGCTCATTTTACCAGGGCAGGGCCGATTCACCCCTCCACTTT
-,-,TRBV9,TRBJ1-2,CASSVSGDYGYTF,TGTGCCAGCAGCGTATCAGGGGACTATGGCTACACCTTC
-,-,TRBV18,TRBJ2-3,CASSPSDTQYF,TGTGCCAGCTCACCGTCAGATACGCAGTATTTT
-,-,TRBV28,TRBJ2-2,CASRLKGTGELFF,TGTGCCAGCAGACTCAAGGGCACCGGGGAGCTGTTTTTT
once,-,TRBV28,TRBJ2-5,CASSLREAETQYF,TGTGCCAGCAGCCTCCGTGAGGCCGAGACCCAGTACTTC
-,-,TRBV28,TRBJ1-2,CASRILRGRANYGYTF,TGTGCCAGCAGGATACTCCGGGGCCGCGCTAACTATGGCTACACCTTC
-,-,TRBV5-1,TRBJ2-3,CASSSAARDTQYF,TGCGCCAGCAGCTCCGCCGCGAGAGATACGCAGTATTTT
-,-,TRBV7-3,TRBJ1-2,CASSLTVTAPYGYTF,TGTGCCAGCAGCTTAACAGTCACAGCCCCCTATGGCTACACCTTC